Below, 5 T cell receptor beta chains from the same sample are listed, as sequenced in a study of cytomegalovirus exposure and HLA in healthy donors. The PCR used 60 Vbeta and 13 Jbeta primers. TCRdb's table, derived via immunoSEQ multiplex PCR, lists solely in-frame clones and lacks some. The table records around 65,000 clones, roughly 80% of them present only once. Sequenced input: PBMCs. Every receptor here comes from a girl aged 5-17 years in good health and CMV-seropositive.

The V call is TRBV2, the J call TRBJ1-2; TRBD1 is a possible D gene (5 bases). The germline V gene encodes CDR1 SNHLY and CDR2 FYNNEI. V lost 4 bases to trimming and J lost 2 bases, with 8 bases between them. The CDR3 runs to 13 residues. The CDR3 coding sequence is TGTGCCAGCAGTGTGGGGGGGAACTATGGCTACACCTTC. This sequence encodes CASSVGGNYGYTF.

The V gene is TRBV4-3, the J gene TRBJ1-1; no definite D call. The V end lost 2 bases, the J end lost 1 base, and 8 bases lay between the germline ends. The CDR3 is made up of 14 amino acids. Germline-derived CDR1 and CDR2 are LGHNA and YSLEER. The CDR3 nucleotides read TGCGCCAGCAGCCAATTTTCCTCGAACACTGAAGCTTTCTTT. It specifies CASSQFSSNTEAFF.

This sequence joins TRBV6-5 and TRBJ2-1; D perhaps matches TRBD2 (5 bases). The germline V and J ends were trimmed by 7 bases and 10 bases, with 14 bases remaining between them. The CDR3 is made up of 12 amino acids. Germline V gene data show CDR1 as MNHEY and CDR2 as SVGAGI. In DNA, the CDR3 is TGTGCCAGCAATACCGGGATACAAGAGCAGTTCTTC. This encodes CASNTGIQEQFF.

The rearrangement links TRBV6-1 to TRBJ2-5, with D possibly TRBD1 on 6 matching bases. The V and J ends lost 8 bases and 0 bases respectively, with 16 bases between them. The germline CDR1 and CDR2 sequences are MNHNS and SASEGT. This CDR3 spans 15 amino acids. The CDR3 reads CASLLTGINQETQYF. CDR3 in DNA: TGTGCCAGCCTTCTTACAGGGATAAACCAAGAGACCCAGTACTTC.

The chain carries TRBV5-1 and TRBJ2-1, with 8 bases identical to TRBD2. The CDR3 runs 14 residues. Germline assignment: CDR1 SGHRS and CDR2 YFSETQ. Losses at the gene ends were 6 bases for V and 5 bases for J; bases not matched to a gene: 7. The CDR3 here is CASTGRGGDNEQFF. The CDR3 DNA is TGCGCCAGCACGGGCCGGGGGGGTGACAATGAGCAGTTCTTC.